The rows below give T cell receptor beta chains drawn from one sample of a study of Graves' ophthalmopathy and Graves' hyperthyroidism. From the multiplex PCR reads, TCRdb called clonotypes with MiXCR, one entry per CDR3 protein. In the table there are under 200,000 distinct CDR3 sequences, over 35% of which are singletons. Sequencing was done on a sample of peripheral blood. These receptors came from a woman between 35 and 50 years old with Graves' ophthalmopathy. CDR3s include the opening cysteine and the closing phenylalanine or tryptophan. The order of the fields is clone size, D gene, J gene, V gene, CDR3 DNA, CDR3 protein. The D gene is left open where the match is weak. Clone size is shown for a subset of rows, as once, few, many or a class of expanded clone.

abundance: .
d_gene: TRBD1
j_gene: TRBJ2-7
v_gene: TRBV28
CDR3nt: TGTGCCAGCAGGAACAGGGGGGACTCCTACGAGCAGTACTTC
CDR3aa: CASRNRGDSYEQYF

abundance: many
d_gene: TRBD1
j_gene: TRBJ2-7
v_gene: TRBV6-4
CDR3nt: TGTGCCAGCAGGAGCAATGCCTTTCGGGACAGGAGAACCTACGAGCAGTACTTC
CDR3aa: CASRSNAFRDRRTYEQYF

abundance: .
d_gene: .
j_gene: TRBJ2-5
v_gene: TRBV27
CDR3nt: TGTGCCAGCAGTGCCTTACGAAGCGAAGAGACCCAGTACTTC
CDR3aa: CASSALRSEETQYF

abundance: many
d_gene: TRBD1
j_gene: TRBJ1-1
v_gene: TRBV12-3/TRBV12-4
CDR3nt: TGTGCCAGCAGTACAACCAGGGGACAGGAAGCTTTCTTT
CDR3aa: CASSTTRGQEAFF

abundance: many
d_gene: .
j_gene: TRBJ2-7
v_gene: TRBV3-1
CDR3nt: TGTGCCAGCAGCCTCGGACTTAAATACGAGCAGTACTTC
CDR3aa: CASSLGLKYEQYF

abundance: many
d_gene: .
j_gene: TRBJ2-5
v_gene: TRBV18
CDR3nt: TGTGCCAGTAGTCCAGGAGAGACCCAGTACTTC
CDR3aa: CASSPGETQYF

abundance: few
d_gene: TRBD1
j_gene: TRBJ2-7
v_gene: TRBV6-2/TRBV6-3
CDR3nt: TGTGCCAGCACCAGGGACAGGAATCGCGAGCAGTACTTC
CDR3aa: CASTRDRNREQYF

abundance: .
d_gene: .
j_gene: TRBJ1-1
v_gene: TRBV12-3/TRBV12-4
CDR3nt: TGTGCCAGCAGCATCGGGACGTTGAACACTGAAGCTTTCTTT
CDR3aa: CASSIGTLNTEAFF

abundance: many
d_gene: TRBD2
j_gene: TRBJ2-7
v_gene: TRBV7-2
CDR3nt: TGTGCCAGCAGCCCCTTTGAGCGGGGGTCGGGTGAGCAGTACTTC
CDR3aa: CASSPFERGSGEQYF

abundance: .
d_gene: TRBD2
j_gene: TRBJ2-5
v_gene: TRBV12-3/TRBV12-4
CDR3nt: TGTGCCAGCAGCCATCCTACTAATCCTAGCGGGAGCTGGGAGACCCAGTACTTC
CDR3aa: CASSHPTNPSGSWETQYF

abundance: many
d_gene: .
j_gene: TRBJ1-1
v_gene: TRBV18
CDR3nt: TGCAGTACAGGTTTGGGGCAGGACACTGAAGCTTTCTTT
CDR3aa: CSTGLGQDTEAFF

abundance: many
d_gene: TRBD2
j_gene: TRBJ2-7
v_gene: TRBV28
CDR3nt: TGTGCCAGCAACGCTCTAGCGGGACTCTCCTACGAGCAGTACTTC
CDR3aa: CASNALAGLSYEQYF

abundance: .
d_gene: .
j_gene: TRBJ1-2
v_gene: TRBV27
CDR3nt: TGTGCCAGCAGTCCCGACATCTCCGGCTATGGCTACACCTTC
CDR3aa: CASSPDISGYGYTF

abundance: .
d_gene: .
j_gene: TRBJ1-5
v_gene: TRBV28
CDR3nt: TGTGCCAGCACCATACCGGGTCAGCCCCAGCATTTT
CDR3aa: CASTIPGQPQHF

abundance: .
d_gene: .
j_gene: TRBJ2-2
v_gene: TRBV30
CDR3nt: TGTGCCTGGAGTGTAGGGTCTGGGGAGCTGTTTTTT
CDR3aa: CAWSVGSGELFF

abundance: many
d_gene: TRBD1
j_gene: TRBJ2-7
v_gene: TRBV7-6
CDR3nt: TGTGCCAGCAGCGCACAGGGGTACGAGCAGTACTTC
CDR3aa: CASSAQGYEQYF

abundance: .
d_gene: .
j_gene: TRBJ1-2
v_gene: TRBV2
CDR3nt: TGTGCCAGCAGTGGGACAGTCCCTAACTATGGCTACACCTTC
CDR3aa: CASSGTVPNYGYTF

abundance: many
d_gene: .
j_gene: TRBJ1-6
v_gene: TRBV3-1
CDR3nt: TGTGCCAGCAGCCAGAGGATGGATTCACCCCTCCACTTT
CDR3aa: CASSQRMDSPLHF

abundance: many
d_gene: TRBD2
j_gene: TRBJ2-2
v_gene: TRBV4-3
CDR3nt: TGCGCCAGCAGCCAAGAAGTCGCGGGAGGGCCTAACACCGGGGAGCTGTTTTTT
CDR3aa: CASSQEVAGGPNTGELFF

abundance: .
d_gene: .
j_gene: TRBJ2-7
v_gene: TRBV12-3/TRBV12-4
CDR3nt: TGTGCCAGCAGTCCCCAAGGACGCCCATACGAGCAGTACTTC
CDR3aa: CASSPQGRPYEQYF

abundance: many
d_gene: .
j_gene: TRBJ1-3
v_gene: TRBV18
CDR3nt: TGTGCCAGCTCCGGTGCCTCTGGAAACACCATATATTTT
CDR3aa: CASSGASGNTIYF

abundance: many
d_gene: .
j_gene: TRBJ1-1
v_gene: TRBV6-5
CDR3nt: TGTGCCAGCAGTTACTCTGGGAGCCGGGGTGCTTTCTTT
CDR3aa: CASSYSGSRGAFF

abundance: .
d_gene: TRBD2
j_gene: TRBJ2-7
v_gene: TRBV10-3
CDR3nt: TGTGCCATCAGTGAGGGGGTAGCGGGTACCTCCTACGAGCAGTACTTC
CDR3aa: CAISEGVAGTSYEQYF

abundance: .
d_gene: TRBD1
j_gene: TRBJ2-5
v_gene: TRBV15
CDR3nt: TGTGCCACCAGCAGAGAGGGACAGGCTAGACTTCACTTC
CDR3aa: CATSREGQARLHF

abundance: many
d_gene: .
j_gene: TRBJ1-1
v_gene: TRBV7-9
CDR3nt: TGTGCCAGCAGCTTAGCAGGGCACACTGAAGCTTTCTTT
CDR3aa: CASSLAGHTEAFF

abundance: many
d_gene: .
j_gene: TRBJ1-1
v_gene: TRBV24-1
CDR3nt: TGTGCCACCAGTGGTCCTGGGACTGAAGCTTTCTTT
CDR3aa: CATSGPGTEAFF

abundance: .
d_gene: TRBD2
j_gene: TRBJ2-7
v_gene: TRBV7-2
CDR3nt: TGTGCCAGCACCCTAGCGGGAGCCAACTACGAGCAGTACTTC
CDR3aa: CASTLAGANYEQYF

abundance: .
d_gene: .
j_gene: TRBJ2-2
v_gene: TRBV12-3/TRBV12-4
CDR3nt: TGTGCCAGCAGTCCCTCGGGGGTTACCGGGGAGCTGTTTTTT
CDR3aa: CASSPSGVTGELFF